This TCR beta chain appears in the sequencing data of a study of regulatory T cells in long-lasting Graves disease. This clonotype occurred many times. In building TCR beta libraries, iRepertoire HTBI primers were used together with Arm-PCR of CDR3 regions. TCRdb re-called the multiplex PCR reads with MiXCR, one entry per CDR3 protein. This table holds 400,000 to 450,000 distinct CDR3 sequences, more than 12% found once. The CDR3 has 14 residues. Losses at the gene ends were 3 bases for V and 6 bases for J; bases not matched to a gene: 7. Specified time point: newly diagnosed GD, antithyroid drugs for less than 3 months. Preparation of the TCR library used RNA extracted from PBMCs. A further study also used this sample, focusing on T cells in Graves' hyperthyroidism and ophthalmopathy.

The sequence came from a woman aged 30 to 39 with Graves disease. This chain links TRBV12-3 or TRBV12-4 with TRBJ1-2; 7 nucleotides align to TRBD1. The sample consisted of peripheral blood mononuclear cells (PBMCs), taken at new diagnosis, from a patient treated with antithyroid drugs. As DNA, the CDR3 is TGTGCCAGCAGTTTGGAGGACAGGAAAGATGGCTACACCTTC. Protein sequence: CASSLEDRKDGYTF.